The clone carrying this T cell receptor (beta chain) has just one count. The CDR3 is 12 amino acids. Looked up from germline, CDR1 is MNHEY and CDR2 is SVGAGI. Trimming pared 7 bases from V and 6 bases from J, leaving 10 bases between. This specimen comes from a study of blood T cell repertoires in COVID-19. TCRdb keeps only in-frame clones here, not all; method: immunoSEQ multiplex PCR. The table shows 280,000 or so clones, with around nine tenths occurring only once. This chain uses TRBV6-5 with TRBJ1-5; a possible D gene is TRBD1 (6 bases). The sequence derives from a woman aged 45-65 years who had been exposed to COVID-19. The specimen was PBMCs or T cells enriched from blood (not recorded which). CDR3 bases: TGTGCCAGCACGTCAGGGGTTCAGCCCCAGCATTTT. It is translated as CASTSGVQPQHF.